The rows below give T cell receptor beta chains drawn from one sample of a study of T cells in localized non-small cell lung cancer. This table comes from immunoSEQ multiplex PCR, and its TCRdb copy is limited to in-frame clones, with some not included. The sample holds tens of thousands of clones, 85% to 90% seen once. This material consisted of peripheral blood, taken before any cancer treatment. These receptors originate from a woman aged 35 to 75 with stage I squamous cell lung carcinoma. The CDR3 runs from the conserved cysteine through the conserved F or W. The order of the fields is J gene, V gene, CDR3 protein.

TRBJ2-5,TRBV30,CAWTSGAGRKETQYF
TRBJ1-1,TRBV19,CASSTLQTTGSTEAFF
TRBJ1-6,TRBV25-1,CASSESDRGNSPLHF
TRBJ2-7,TRBV30,CAWGAGDRGKQYF
TRBJ1-6,TRBV9,CASSPKTGGNNSPLHF
TRBJ2-5,TRBV5-4,CASSFQAGGIETQYF
TRBJ1-2,TRBV25-1,CASSENGYGYTF
TRBJ2-7,TRBV5-1,CASSVQGGYEQYF
TRBJ2-7,TRBV7-9,CASSSSSYEQYF
TRBJ2-1,TRBV29-1,CSVEGWGTSGDYNEQFF
TRBJ2-5,TRBV5-1,CASSPGLAGGTQYF
TRBJ1-4,TRBV6-5,CASRGQGTNEKLFF
TRBJ1-2,TRBV9,CASSVTGSEYGYTF
TRBJ1-4,TRBV5-1,CASSLSAATNEKLFF
TRBJ2-5,TRBV10-1,CASSEIYLAREIKETQYF
TRBJ1-1,TRBV6-5,CASSGRGTEAFF
TRBJ1-4,TRBV6-6,CASGDLDRGDEKLFF
TRBJ1-1,TRBV30,CAWSASSPEAFF
TRBJ1-6,TRBV15,CATSRDAGLIRDDNSPLHF
TRBJ2-5,TRBV7-2,CASSLALGPGTQYF
TRBJ1-1,TRBV7-3,CASSLTPPTVGWAEAFF
TRBJ1-1,TRBV5-4,CASSATGTAEAFF
TRBJ1-5,TRBV30,CAWTRGQGNQPQHF
TRBJ2-5,TRBV19,CASSRTGEETQYF
TRBJ1-1,TRBV5-1,CASSSYSGTEAFF
TRBJ2-7,TRBV27,CASMLQGASSYEQYF
TRBJ2-5,TRBV5-1,CASSLAGTSGGPQETQYF
TRBJ1-1,TRBV23-1,CASSQSAEVNTEAFF
TRBJ2-1,TRBV11-3,CASSLDSSEQFF
TRBJ2-2,TRBV5-1,CASSLELPEGELFF
TRBJ1-2,TRBV30,CAWSVRLGSLHGYTF
TRBJ1-1,TRBV10-3,CAIREQGEAFF
TRBJ1-4,TRBV11-1,CASSQTGGNEKLFF
TRBJ2-1,TRBV7-3,CASSLAGASDEQFF
TRBJ1-4,TRBV2,CASSALGLLATNEKLFF
TRBJ1-2,TRBV5-1,CASSGTALPFNYGYTF
TRBJ1-1,TRBV29-1,CSGHRGTPEAFF
TRBJ2-3,TRBV23-1,CASSQSWVGDTDTQYF
TRBJ1-6,TRBV30,CASTPFLGQGIDSPLHF
TRBJ2-5,TRBV30,CAWTGRNSQETQYF
TRBJ1-2,TRBV9,CASSVDPGQGNGYTF
TRBJ2-5,TRBV7-8,CASSLETGGYGTQYF
TRBJ1-5,TRBV5-1,CASSLLGALNQPQHF
TRBJ2-7,TRBV2,CASSEMRGAGYEQYF
TRBJ1-4,TRBV5-1,CASSLGRADKLFF
TRBJ2-7,TRBV15,CATSRDHASTYEQYF
TRBJ2-2,TRBV6-5,CASSVGGGELFF
TRBJ1-5,TRBV9,CASSVEPGREPQHF
TRBJ1-2,TRBV4-1,CASSQEFGTLYGYTF
TRBJ1-2,TRBV5-1,CASSLAGDRDYGYTF
TRBJ1-1,TRBV27,CASSLRLGTGAPEAFF
TRBJ2-2,TRBV5-8,CASSSLLGTSVITNTGELFF
TRBJ1-2,TRBV20-1,CSAKRDRAYTF
TRBJ2-1,TRBV4-2,CASSQDSRQRDEQFF
TRBJ2-5,TRBV5-5,CASSSGQLMQTQYF
TRBJ1-1,TRBV5-4,CASSPDRDTEAFF
TRBJ2-1,TRBV4-2,CASSQVAGASNEQFF
TRBJ2-7,TRBV7-8,CASSLEWGLSYEQYF
TRBJ2-1,TRBV19,CASRGYNEQFF